These T cell receptor beta chains were read from a single sample in a study of CD8+CD57+ T cells in acquired aplastic anemia. TCRdb redid the calling of the reads with MiXCR, one entry per CDR3 protein. The table lists fewer than 200,000 distinct CDR3 sequences, 48% of them singletons. Material for sequencing was sorted CD4+, CD8+, or CD8+CD57+ T cells (not recorded which) from PBMCs. The receptor source for this set is a human donor with aplastic anemia. Both conserved end residues are part of each CDR3. The D gene is left open where the match is weak. Clone size, where shown, is once, few, many, or a class for clones that have expanded.

TGCAGTGCGTACAGGGGGAGCAATCAGCCCCAGCATTTT,CSAYRGSNQPQHF,TRBJ1-5,TRBD1,many,TRBV20-1
TGCGCCAGCAGCCATCCTGACCGGGGGGGTGAAGCTTTCTTT,CASSHPDRGGEAFF,TRBJ1-1,-,few,TRBV4-1
TGTGCCAGTCAAGACAGGGGCGAGAGTCAGCCCCAGCATTTT,CASQDRGESQPQHF,TRBJ1-5,TRBD1,-,TRBV19
TGTGCCAGTGGGACAGTCGTACCCTACGAGCAGTACTTC,CASGTVVPYEQYF,TRBJ2-7,TRBD1,few,TRBV7-9
TGTGCCAGCAGCCAATCCCCTGATGGCTACACCTTC,CASSQSPDGYTF,TRBJ1-2,-,-,TRBV16
TGTGCCAGTAGTAAGAACGGAAAAGAGACCCAGTACTTC,CASSKNGKETQYF,TRBJ2-5,-,many,TRBV19
TGTGCCAGCAGCGTAGATCTTAGCGGGGCTGCCGGGGAGCTGCTTTTT,CASSVDLSGAAGELLF,TRBJ2-2,TRBD2,-,TRBV9
TGTGCCAGCAGCAAAGGGACTAGCGGCTACAATGAGCAGTTCTTC,CASSKGTSGYNEQFF,TRBJ2-1,TRBD2,many,TRBV7-3
TGTGCCAGCAGCCCTCACAGTAGCGGACTTGAGCAGTTCTTC,CASSPHSSGLEQFF,TRBJ2-1,-,few,TRBV9
TGTGCCAGCAGCTCGGGACAGGGGGGTCGAGAGACCCAGTACTTC,CASSSGQGGRETQYF,TRBJ2-5,TRBD1,many,TRBV11-3
TGCGCCAACAGTGAGTCGATCGCCTACGAGCAGTACTTC,CANSESIAYEQYF,TRBJ2-7,-,-,TRBV10-1
TGTGCCATCAGTGCCAGGACAGAGAGCTCTGGGGCCAACGTCCTGACTTTC,CAISARTESSGANVLTF,TRBJ2-6,-,many,TRBV10-3
TGTGCCAGCAGCCAAGAGAGGAGCGGTTACTCCTACAATGAGCAGTTCTTC,CASSQERSGYSYNEQFF,TRBJ2-1,-,-,TRBV3-1
TGTGCCAGCAGTTTATATCCAGGTCTCGGGAACCACTTT,CASSLYPGLGNHF,TRBJ1-6,-,few,TRBV12-3/TRBV12-4
TGTGCCTGGACCGCGACGGGGGGAAACACCATATATTTT,CAWTATGGNTIYF,TRBJ1-3,-,-,TRBV30
TGTGCCAGCAGCACAGGGGGCTACAAAAACATTCAGTACTTC,CASSTGGYKNIQYF,TRBJ2-4,TRBD1,few,TRBV9
TGTGCCATCAGTGCCAGGGAGGGCACCGGGGAGCTGTTTTTT,CAISAREGTGELFF,TRBJ2-2,TRBD2,medium-sized,TRBV10-3
TGTGCCAGCATACGACGGAGCGGGGGTGGCTCGATAAACAATGAGCAGTTCTTC,CASIRRSGGGSINNEQFF,TRBJ2-1,TRBD2,many,TRBV2
TGCGCCAGTAGGGAGAGGTTCCGGGGCAATCAGCCCCAGCATTTT,CASRERFRGNQPQHF,TRBJ1-5,-,-,TRBV10-1
TGTGCCAGCAGTTTTGTGGGAACAGACTATGGCTACACCTTC,CASSFVGTDYGYTF,TRBJ1-2,-,many,TRBV12-3/TRBV12-4
TGCAGTGCTTGTATTACGTGGACCCAGTACTTC,CSACITWTQYF,TRBJ2-5,-,-,TRBV20-1
TGCGCCAGCAGCCCGAAGGGTCAGGGGGGTAGTGAAAAACTGTTTTTT,CASSPKGQGGSEKLFF,TRBJ1-4,TRBD1,-,TRBV5-1
TGTGCCAGCAGGACAGGGTTTGGCACCGGGGAGCTGTTTTTT,CASRTGFGTGELFF,TRBJ2-2,TRBD1,few,TRBV6-1
TGTGCCAGCAGCTTGGCAGGCTTGGGGACTGAAGCTTTCTTT,CASSLAGLGTEAFF,TRBJ1-1,-,-,TRBV5-5
TGTGCCACCAGTGTCGGACAGGGCATTAATCAGCCCCAGCATTTT,CATSVGQGINQPQHF,TRBJ1-5,TRBD1,many,TRBV24-1
TGCAGTGCCAGCTCAGGGGGAGGGTCTAATGAAAAACTGTTTTTT,CSASSGGGSNEKLFF,TRBJ1-4,TRBD1,many,TRBV20-1
TGTGCCAGCAGCTTAGTACGGGCAGGATATCAGCCCCAGCATTTT,CASSLVRAGYQPQHF,TRBJ1-5,-,-,TRBV7-2
TGTGCCAGCAGCCGTGGGGGTTACGCCTCCGAGCAGTACTTC,CASSRGGYASEQYF,TRBJ2-7,-,many,TRBV11-2
TGTGCCAGCAGCTTAATGTCAGGGAGTGAGCAGTTCTTC,CASSLMSGSEQFF,TRBJ2-1,-,-,TRBV7-3
TGTGCCAGCAGCTCAGACTATTCTAGCACAGATACGCAGTATTTT,CASSSDYSSTDTQYF,TRBJ2-3,-,-,TRBV7-3
TGTGCCAGCAGTGAAAACAGGGACCAAGAGACCCAGTACTTC,CASSENRDQETQYF,TRBJ2-5,-,few,TRBV2
TGTGCCAGCAGTCAGGATATGGGCTACGAGCAGTACTTC,CASSQDMGYEQYF,TRBJ2-7,-,many,TRBV6-1
TGTGCCACTAGGACTAGCGGGAGGGCCGCGCGGGATGAGCAGTTCTTC,CATRTSGRAARDEQFF,TRBJ2-1,TRBD2,once,TRBV24-1
TGTGCCAGCAGCTGGGGGTTAGCGGGGGGCAGCACAGATACGCAGTACTTT,CASSWGLAGGSTDTQYF,TRBJ2-3,TRBD2,-,TRBV7-8
TGTGCCAGCAGTCAAAGGGGGTCCGGCAATCAGCCCCAGCATTTT,CASSQRGSGNQPQHF,TRBJ1-5,-,-,TRBV28
TGCGCCAGTAGTATAGCTGGGGGCAGCGAGACCCAGTACTTC,CASSIAGGSETQYF,TRBJ2-5,-,-,TRBV19
TGTGCCAGCAGTTCAGGGTCTGGACAGCCCCAGCATTTT,CASSSGSGQPQHF,TRBJ1-5,-,-,TRBV2
TGTGCCAGTAGTATTAGTCGGGCCGACAATGAGCAGTTCTTC,CASSISRADNEQFF,TRBJ2-1,-,-,TRBV19
TGTGCCAGTAGTATCCCCACGGGGGCTCGAGGCTACACCTTC,CASSIPTGARGYTF,TRBJ1-2,-,-,TRBV19
TGTGCCAGCAGTTTTGACGGGACCTTAGGGCTTAATTCACCCCTCCACTTT,CASSFDGTLGLNSPLHF,TRBJ1-6,-,-,TRBV2
TGCGCCAGCAGCCAAGATAGGAGCATCTATCAGCCCCAGCATTTT,CASSQDRSIYQPQHF,TRBJ1-5,-,-,TRBV10-2